This T cell receptor beta chain was observed in a study of T-cell reconstitution after alpha-beta-depleted transplantation in children. This clonotype was recorded at least ten times. The CDR3 has 15 amino acids. The germline V gene encodes CDR1 DFQATT and CDR2 SNEGSKA (reference sequence). With 2 bases clipped from V and 5 bases from J, the junction kept 3 bases outside the gene matches. Unique molecular identifiers were incorporated during preparation of the TCRbeta library. One entry per CDR3 protein, called by TCRdb with MiXCR from the PCR reads. This table has around 15,000 distinct CDR3 sequences, 4.5% to 5.5% appearing once.

This clonotype was sampled from a boy between 10 and 17 years old with acute lymphoblastic leukemia, due to receive a stem cell transplant. This chain connects TRBV20-1 to TRBJ2-1, with 13 bases identical to TRBD2. The sample here was PBMCs, taken before TCRalphabeta/CD19-depleted stem cell transplant. In DNA, the CDR3 is TGCAGTGCTAGAAAACTAGCGGGGGGGGACAATGAGCAGTTCTTC. As protein: CSARKLAGGDNEQFF.